This entry lists 22 T cell receptor beta chains sequenced from one sample in a study of shared clonotypes between healthy human individuals. Only in-frame clones appear in the TCRdb table, and some are missing; sequencing was by immunoSEQ multiplex PCR. The sample lists some 1.1 million clones; approximately 80% were seen once. Sample: memory CD4+ T cells from PBMCs. Stated subset: CD45RA-negative fraction. The receptors were gathered from a man younger than 30 in good health. Some clones in this sample may be carry-over from other donors' samples.

This chain joins TRBV30 and TRBJ1-2, with D possibly matching TRBD1 (5 bases). V was pared by 2 bases and J by 3 bases, with 13 bases between. Germline CDR1 and CDR2: GTSNPN and SVGIG (reference sequence). This CDR3 contains 14 residues. The CDR3 is CAWSSTATYYGYTF. CDR3 sequence (DNA): TGTGCCTGGAGTTCGACAGCTACTTACTATGGCTACACCTTC.

This clone was seen a single time. Sequence at one end of the junction differs from germline and may be a read error. The chain links TRBV11-2 to TRBJ1-3, with D maybe TRBD1 (6 bases). Germline loops: CDR1 SGHAT, CDR2 FQNNGV. The length of the CDR3 is 15 residues. The CDR3 DNA follows: TGTGCCAGCAACTTAATACAGGGTTCTGGAAACACCATATATTTT. This encodes CASNLIQGSGNTIYF. Full variable domain (rest looked up from reference TRBV11-2 and TRBJ1-3): EAGVAQSPRYKIIEKRQSVAFWCNPISGHATLYWYQQILGQGPKLLIQFQNNGVVDDSQLPKDRFSAERLKGVDSTLKIQPAKLEDSAVYLCASNLIQGSGNTIYFGEGSWLTVV.

This clone was observed a single time. The chain uses TRBV28 and TRBJ2-2; 7 nucleotides line up with TRBD1. The J segment lost 5 bases and the V segment lost 5 bases, leaving 5 bases of the junction unmatched. This CDR3 spans 14 amino acids. In germline, CDR1 is MDHEN, CDR2 SYDVKM. The CDR3 loop is CASSRQGRTGELFF. In DNA, the CDR3 is TGTGCCAGCAGTCGACAGGGCCGAACCGGGGAGCTGTTTTTT.

V and J are TRBV2 and TRBJ2-2, with 7 bases lining up with TRBD1. CDR1 and CDR2 from the germline V gene are SNHLY and FYNNEI. The CDR3 is made up of 16 amino acids. V gave up 6 bases and J gave up 0 bases; unmatched junction bases: 7. CDR3 sequence: CASRKGAAPNTGELFF. CDR3 nucleotides: TGTGCCAGCAGAAAGGGGGCAGCCCCGAACACCGGGGAGCTGTTTTTT.

This chain uses TRBV29-1 with TRBJ2-7; 11 bases match TRBD1. The CDR3 length is 14 residues. V was clipped by 3 bases and J by 4 bases; unmatched bases: 5. Germline V gene lookup returns CDR1 SQVTM and CDR2 ANQGSEA. The CDR3: CSVDLGQGAYEQYF. Written as DNA, the CDR3 is TGCAGCGTTGATTTAGGACAGGGGGCTTACGAGCAGTACTTC.

V and J are TRBV19 and TRBJ1-2; D may be TRBD1 (6 bases). V lost 7 bases to trimming and J lost 4 bases, with 16 bases between them. CDR1 and CDR2 from the germline V gene are LNHDA and SQIVND (reference sequence). This CDR3 has 14 amino acids. The CDR3, as DNA: TGTGCCAGTACGCCCGGGGGCGAAATCTATGGCTACACCTTC. Protein: CASTPGGEIYGYTF.

The rearrangement uses TRBV6-5 and TRBJ2-1; 9 bases match TRBD2. V was pared by 7 bases and J by 8 bases, with 9 bases of the junction left unmatched. CDR3 length equals 14 residues. The V gene's germline CDR1 is MNHEY and CDR2 SVGAGI. CDR3 coding DNA: TGTGCCAGCAAACCAGGGACTAGCTGGGATGAGCAGTTCTTC. Its protein is CASKPGTSWDEQFF.

The genes are TRBV6-5 and TRBJ1-1, with D perhaps TRBD1 (5 bases). CDR1 and CDR2 from the germline V gene are MNHEY and SVGAGI. Trimming took 6 bases from V and 2 from J, leaving 13 bases between them. The CDR3 is 14 amino acids. CDR3 in DNA: TGTGCCAGCAGCCAGGGCAGGTATAACACTGAAGCTTTCTTT. This translates into CASSQGRYNTEAFF.

The chain combines TRBV6-5 with TRBJ1-1; 8 bases are shared with TRBD1. Trimming took 5 bases from V and 5 from J; bases not matched to a gene: 10. The length of the CDR3 is 15 residues. Germline V CDR1 and CDR2: MNHEY, SVGAGI. DNA for the CDR3: TGTGCCAGCAGTAATCCGGGACAGGTATGGACTGAAGCTTTCTTT. It encodes CASSNPGQVWTEAFF.

This rearrangement joins TRBV5-5 to TRBJ1-3, with a weak D call TRBD1 (6 bases). This CDR3 comprises 15 residues. Germline CDR1 reads SGHKS; CDR2 reads YYEKEE (reference sequence). V was shortened by 7 bases and J by 0 bases, with 14 bases between the two germline ends. CDR3 nucleotide sequence: TGTGCCAGCGGTCAAGGACAGTTCTCTGGAAACACCATATATTTT. As protein: CASGQGQFSGNTIYF.

The gene calls are TRBV30 and TRBJ2-4, with 7 bases fitting TRBD2. V was clipped by 4 bases and J by 9 bases; unmatched bases: 9. CDR1 is GTSNPN and CDR2 is SVGIG in the germline V gene (reference sequence). CDR3 length equals 13 residues. CDR3 DNA sequence: TGTGCCTGGACAACCATCACGGGGGGCATTCAGTACTTC. Translated, it gives CAWTTITGGIQYF.

This clone showed up just a few times. This CDR3 is CASALRGEAFF. Here the CDR3 DNA reads TGTGCTAGTGCCCTACGAGGGGAAGCTTTCTTT. The rearrangement uses TRBV12-5 and TRBJ1-1; no firm D call. The CDR3 runs to 11 residues. Trimming cost V 7 bases and J 8 bases, with 11 bases left between them. CDR1 and CDR2 (germline): LGHNT, FRNRAP.

This clone was seen a handful of times. The chain links TRBV7-9 to TRBJ2-3, with 10 positions matching TRBD2. Germline CDR1 SEHNR, CDR2 FQNEAQ (reference sequence). The junction had 5 bases not matched to a gene; V was cut back by 5 bases and J by 0 bases. The CDR3 spans 16 residues. DNA for the CDR3: TGTGCCAGCAGCCCGGGACTAGCGAAAAGCACAGATACGCAGTATTTT. Encoded protein: CASSPGLAKSTDTQYF.

The chain has TRBV7-9 and TRBJ1-4, with D uncertain. Trimming pared 5 bases from V and 5 bases from J, leaving 12 bases between. There are 14 residues in the CDR3. The V gene's germline CDR1 is SEHNR and CDR2 FQNEAQ (reference sequence). CDR3 DNA sequence: TGTGCCAGCAGCATCCGGACCGAGAATGAAAAACTGTTTTTT. Residues: CASSIRTENEKLFF.

A few counts support this clone. The CDR3 DNA reads TGTGCCAGTAGTAAAGGGACAGGGGCCTTCGCGAACACCGGGGAGCTGTTTTTT. Translated: CASSKGTGAFANTGELFF. The chain has TRBV19 and TRBJ2-2; 10 bases match TRBD1. The CDR3 length is 18 residues. Germline V gene sequence: CDR1 LNHDA, CDR2 SQIVND (reference sequence). V dropped 4 bases and J dropped 0; count of bases not matched to a gene: 8.

This rearrangement joins TRBV7-9 to TRBJ2-4; possibly TRBD1 for D (5 bases). The germline V gene encodes CDR1 SEHNR and CDR2 FQNEAQ (reference sequence). V shed 5 bases and J shed 3 bases, with 23 bases lying between them. The CDR3 is made up of 18 amino acids. The CDR3 sequence: CASSGTYRTEGLKNIQYF. For the CDR3, the DNA is TGTGCCAGCAGCGGAACTTACAGGACCGAAGGCCTCAAAAACATTCAGTACTTC.

In DNA form, the CDR3 reads TGTGCCAGCAGTTTTGCCTCGGTACGACCCTACGAGCAGTACTTC. It yields the protein CASSFASVRPYEQYF. The chain recombines TRBV28 with TRBJ2-7; D gene uncertain. CDR1 and CDR2 (germline): MDHEN, SYDVKM. This CDR3 comprises 15 residues. V lost 3 bases, J lost 2 bases, and 14 bases lay in between.

As concerns this clone: The same CDR3 also results from other DNA sequences found in this sample. The chain links TRBV7-9 to TRBJ2-7; D is unresolved. V was clipped by 4 bases and J by 5 bases, with 6 bases between them. Germline V gives CDR1 SEHNR, CDR2 FQNEAQ (reference sequence). This CDR3 comprises 11 residues. The CDR3 is CASSSRDEQYF. CDR3 DNA sequence: TGTGCCAGCAGCTCTAGGGACGAGCAGTACTTC.

The chain links TRBV28 to TRBJ2-7; D may be TRBD1 or TRBD2 (5 bases each). Per germline, CDR1 MDHEN and CDR2 SYDVKM. The CDR3 contains 14 residues. Trimming removed 5 bases from V and 8 bases from J, with 19 bases in between. CDR3 amino acids: CASSTNAAGRQQYF. CDR3 sequence (DNA): TGTGCCAGCAGTACCAACGCGGCAGGGAGACAGCAGTACTTC. The variable domain in full, with the rest retrieved from reference TRBV28 and TRBJ2-7, is DVKVTQSSRYLVKRTGEKVFLECVQDMDHENMFWYRQDPGLGLRLIYFSYDVKMKEKGDIPEGYSVSREKKERFSLILESASTNQTSMYLCASSTNAAGRQQYFGPGTRLTVT.

The chain recombines TRBV7-6 with TRBJ2-7, with a weak D call TRBD1 (6 bases). Trimming stripped 0 bases from V and 0 bases from J, with 9 bases between. The CDR3 is 15 residues long. Germline CDR1 is SGHVS and CDR2 is FNYEAQ. Here the CDR3 DNA reads TGTGCCAGCAGCTTAGCCCCGGACAGCTCCTACGAGCAGTACTTC. The encoded protein is CASSLAPDSSYEQYF.

The chain joins TRBV28 to TRBJ1-2, with no clear D. The germline V and J ends were trimmed by 1 base and 5 bases, with 8 bases remaining between them. From germline, CDR1 is MDHEN and CDR2 SYDVKM. The CDR3 loop spans 13 amino acids. The CDR3 nucleotides read TGTGCCAGCAGTTTATTCATAACTTATGGCTACACCTTC. Amino acid sequence: CASSLFITYGYTF.

The gene calls are TRBV5-4 and TRBJ1-2; tentative D call: TRBD1 (5 bases). Germline lookup yields CDR1 SGHNT and CDR2 YYREEE (reference sequence). V lost 4 bases and J 3 bases, leaving 16 bases between the germline ends. The CDR3 has 15 amino acids. In DNA, the CDR3 is TGTGCCAGCAGCCCGGCCGGGGGGAGCGACTATGGCTACACCTTC. It codes for CASSPAGGSDYGYTF.